The 17 T cell receptor beta chains presented below share a single source sample, sequenced in a study of blood T cell repertoires in COVID-19. TCRdb's copy holds only in-frame clones and misses some; the assay was immunoSEQ multiplex PCR. Among 100,000 to 130,000 clones listed, approximately 88% were seen once. The sample comprised peripheral blood. The receptor set was obtained from a man aged 50 to 60 with active or convalescent COVID-19.

CDR3 DNA: TGTGCCAGCAGTCTTAGGGAGGGGGGTCTTTACGAGCAGTACTTC. Its protein product is CASSLREGGLYEQYF. The chain joins TRBV6-5 to TRBJ2-7; D might be TRBD2 (7 bases). The CDR3 totals 15 residues. V was pared by 5 bases and J by 4 bases, with 18 bases between. Germline CDR1 reads MNHEY; CDR2 reads SVGAGI.

This chain uses TRBV2 with TRBJ1-5, with D uncertain. CDR1 and CDR2 from the germline V gene are SNHLY and FYNNEI. This CDR3 region has 15 residues. V gave up 3 bases and J gave up 0 bases, with 9 bases separating them. The CDR3 spells CASSDEGYSNQPQHF. The CDR3 DNA reads TGTGCCAGCAGTGATGAGGGATATAGCAATCAGCCCCAGCATTTT.

Only a few counts were recorded for this clone. The chain couples TRBV6-5 to TRBJ1-2; D possibly corresponds to TRBD1 (5 bases). V was clipped by 8 bases and J by 6 bases, with 10 bases between them. This CDR3 is 11 amino acids long. Looked up from germline, CDR1 is MNHEY and CDR2 is SVGAGI. Here the CDR3 DNA reads TGTGCCAGCCGCGGGGGGGATGGCTACACCTTC. Translating gives CASRGGDGYTF.

The CDR3 reads CAWSRGVSTEAFF. The CDR3 nucleotides are TGTGCCTGGAGCCGGGGAGTTTCCACTGAAGCTTTCTTT. The V and J genes are TRBV30 and TRBJ1-1, with no clear D. The CDR3 has 13 residues. Germline CDR1 and CDR2: GTSNPN and SVGIG (reference sequence). Between the trimmed V and J ends, which lost 3 bases and 4 bases, there was a span of 12 bases.

CDR3 in amino acids: CASVPLQGALTEAFF. The CDR3 nucleotides read TGTGCCAGCGTTCCGCTCCAGGGGGCGCTCACTGAAGCTTTCTTT. J is TRBJ1-1 and V is TRBV6-5, with TRBD1 identical over 8 bases. The germline V gene has CDR1 MNHEY and CDR2 SVGAGI. The CDR3 loop spans 15 amino acids. Unmatched junction bases numbered 12, after V lost 8 bases and J lost 4 bases.

The chain recombines TRBV2 with TRBJ2-2; perhaps TRBD1 as D (6 bases). CDR3 length equals 13 residues. Trimming pared 6 bases from V and 1 base from J, leaving 6 bases between. Germline CDR1 SNHLY, CDR2 FYNNEI. CDR3 amino acids: CASSRGNTGELFF. The CDR3 DNA is TGTGCCAGCAGCAGGGGGAACACCGGGGAGCTGTTTTTT.

This chain uses TRBV7-4 with TRBJ1-1; 7 nucleotides match TRBD1. CDR1 and CDR2 (germline): SGHVT, SQSDAQ. J gave up 3 bases and V 1 base, and 11 bases lay outside the gene matches. This CDR3 contains 17 residues. Here the CDR3 reads CASSLVAWTGEDTEAFF. As DNA, the CDR3 is TGTGCCAGCAGCTTAGTGGCCTGGACAGGTGAGGACACTGAAGCTTTCTTT.

The gene calls are TRBV6-6 and TRBJ2-3; D gene ambiguous. Germline loops: CDR1 MNHNY, CDR2 SVGAGI (reference sequence). The CDR3 loop spans 13 amino acids. Trimming shortened V by 2 bases and J by 4 bases, and 7 bases separated the two germline ends. CDR3 loop: CASSYPSSDTQYF. The CDR3 nucleotides read TGTGCCAGCAGTTACCCCTCCTCAGATACGCAGTATTTT.

The genes are TRBV19 and TRBJ2-1; 12 nucleotides line up with TRBD2. Germline V gives CDR1 LNHDA, CDR2 SQIVND (reference sequence). This CDR3 contains 17 residues. V trimming: 4 bases; J trimming: 7 bases; junction bases outside the gene matches: 11. CDR3 DNA sequence: TGTGCCAGTAGTACGACTGAACTAGCGGGAGGCAAGAATGAGCAGTTCTTC. Its translation is CASSTTELAGGKNEQFF.

The genes are TRBV30 and TRBJ2-1; D not resolved. Germline V CDR1 and CDR2: GTSNPN, SVGIG (reference sequence). Trimming cost V 3 bases and J 0 bases, with 12 bases left between them. The length of the CDR3 is 15 residues. The DNA for the CDR3 is TGTGCCTGGAGAGGTACTTCTAGCTCCTACAATGAGCAGTTCTTC. Translating gives CAWRGTSSSYNEQFF.

This clone has only one observation. The chain's CDR3 is CASSIDRVYSYEQYF. The DNA for the CDR3 is TGTGCCAGCAGCATAGACAGGGTCTACTCCTACGAGCAGTACTTC. The J gene is TRBJ2-7, the V gene TRBV7-9, with TRBD1 matching over 7 bases. This CDR3 is 15 amino acids long. In germline, CDR1 is SEHNR, CDR2 FQNEAQ (reference sequence). V was clipped by 5 bases and J by 0 bases; unmatched bases: 7.

The rearrangement links TRBV3-1 (or the pseudogene TRBV3-2) to TRBJ2-4; D is unclear. Germline V gene data show CDR1 as LGHDT and CDR2 as YNNKEL (reference sequence). This CDR3 is built from 15 residues. V lost 1 base and J lost 0, with 7 bases in between. The CDR3 is CASSQGALAKNIQYF. DNA for the CDR3: TGTGCCAGCAGCCAAGGAGCTCTAGCCAAAAACATTCAGTACTTC.

The rearrangement uses TRBV11-2 and TRBJ2-1; D perhaps matches TRBD2 (6 bases). The CDR3 sequence is 16 residues long. Trimming took off 4 bases at V and 4 bases at J, with 17 bases between the two ends. Germline assignment: CDR1 SGHAT and CDR2 FQNNGV. CDR3 coding DNA: TGTGCCAGCAGCTCAGCCTATAGCGGACCATACAATGAGCAGTTCTTC. This encodes CASSSAYSGPYNEQFF.

This chain connects TRBV24-1 to TRBJ2-1; 8 bases align to TRBD2. In germline, CDR1 is KGHDR, CDR2 SFDVKD. With 3 bases clipped from V and 4 bases from J, the junction kept 13 bases outside the gene matches. The length of the CDR3 is 18 residues. CDR3 DNA sequence: TGTGCCACCAGTGATCCTTATACTAGCGGCATTCGGTACAATGAGCAGTTCTTC. Encoded protein: CATSDPYTSGIRYNEQFF.

The chain links TRBV7-9 to TRBJ2-7; D not certain. From germline, CDR1 is SEHNR and CDR2 FQNEAQ (reference sequence). Trimming pared 1 base from V and 4 bases from J, leaving 11 bases between. This CDR3 spans 14 amino acids. CDR3 in DNA: TGTGCCAGCAGCTTAGTAGAAGCCTCTTACGAGCAGTACTTC. Encoded protein: CASSLVEASYEQYF.

The CDR3, as DNA: TGTGCCAGCAGCCCAATACAGGGGTTCGGCACTGAAGCTTTCTTT. Translation gives CASSPIQGFGTEAFF. The V call is TRBV7-6, the J call TRBJ1-1; TRBD1 agrees at 7 bases. The germline gives CDR1 SGHVS, CDR2 FNYEAQ. The CDR3 is 15 residues long. V trimming: 5 bases; J trimming: 4 bases; junction bases outside the gene matches: 10.

V is TRBV28 and J is TRBJ1-2; D possibly corresponds to TRBD1 (6 bases). From germline, CDR1 is MDHEN and CDR2 SYDVKM. Trimming took 2 bases from V and 2 from J, leaving 12 bases between them. CDR3 size: 15 residues. CDR3: CASSLRSDSNYGYTF. CDR3 nucleotides: TGTGCCAGCAGTTTACGGTCGGACAGCAACTATGGCTACACCTTC.